A selection of T cell receptor beta chains follows, all from one sample in a study of post-analysis software for immune sequencing data. TCRdb fed the PCR reads into MiXCR, producing one record per CDR3 protein. The profile covers about 620,000 distinct CDR3 sequences, with 44% appearing a single time and 1.7% taken by the ten largest. Sequences were obtained from blood. The receptors were sampled from a girl between 5 and 17 years old with multiple sclerosis. CDR3s include the opening cysteine and the closing phenylalanine or tryptophan. The D gene is left open where the match is weak. Clone size is given for some rows only: seen once, a few or many times, or a class if the clone is expanded.

few	TRBJ2-7	TRBV27	-	CASSRTGSSSSYEQYF	TGTGCCAGCAGTCGAACCGGGTCCTCCAGCTCCTACGAGCAGTACTTC
-	TRBJ2-3	TRBV6-1	-	CASTGRGGTDTQYF	TGTGCCAGCACGGGGCGCGGGGGCACAGATACGCAGTATTTT
-	TRBJ1-2	TRBV29-1	-	CSVETLGARAGYTF	TGCAGCGTTGAGACTCTGGGGGCGCGGGCGGGCTACACCTTC
few	TRBJ2-7	TRBV4-2	-	CASSQGSSEQYF	TGTGCCAGCAGCCAAGGTTCTTCCGAGCAGTACTTC
-	TRBJ1-4	TRBV7-2	-	CASSFYRDTGLSNEKLFF	TGTGCCAGCAGCTTTTACCGGGACACGGGCTTATCTAATGAAAAACTGTTTTTT
-	TRBJ2-7	TRBV7-2	TRBD2	CASSLKGTIHSSSYEQYF	TGTGCCAGCAGCTTAAAAGGGACTATACACTCCTCCTCTTACGAGCAGTACTTC
few	TRBJ2-6	TRBV7-6	-	CASSSLLRGRAETPSGANVLTF	TGTGCCAGCAGCTCACTCCTTCGGGGCAGGGCGGAAACCCCGTCTGGGGCCAACGTCCTGACTTTC
-	TRBJ2-1	TRBV12-3/TRBV12-4	-	CASSLSPGDNEQFF	TGTGCCAGCAGTTTGTCCCCCGGGGACAATGAGCAGTTCTTC
few	TRBJ2-5	TRBV10-3	-	CAIRPGAGSETQYF	TGTGCCATCAGACCCGGAGCAGGGTCAGAGACCCAGTACTTC
-	TRBJ2-7	TRBV6-6	-	CAGSQQLYEQYF	TGTGCCGGCAGTCAACAGCTTTACGAGCAGTACTTC
few	TRBJ1-2	TRBV7-9	TRBD1	CASSLGTGGGYGYTF	TGTGCCAGCAGCTTAGGGACAGGGGGAGGCTATGGCTACACCTTC
-	TRBJ2-4	TRBV5-1	TRBD2	CASRVGTSGSQYF	TGCGCCAGCAGGGTTGGAACTAGCGGGAGTCAGTACTTC